One sample yielded the 29 T cell receptor beta chains listed below, sequenced in a study of regulatory and conventional T cells in RAG deficiency. The sorted conventional CD4+ T cells were CD25-low and CD127-high, with genomic DNA sequenced. The repertoire was sequenced with immunoSEQ multiplex PCR; TCRdb's copy has only in-frame clones and lacks some. Among about 30,000 clones listed, approximately 96% were seen once. The same sample was also used in a study of regulatory T cells. According to that study: Primers: 52 TRBV forward and 13 TRBJ reverse.

The sample was CD25- CD4+ T cells sorted from blood. These receptors all come from a human donor in good health.

The chain uses TRBV5-5 and TRBJ2-1; 9 bases match TRBD2. There are 14 residues in the CDR3. J lost 6 bases, V lost 5 bases, and 6 bases had no gene match. Germline CDR1 reads SGHKS; CDR2 reads YYEKEE (reference sequence). CDR3 bases: TGTGCCAGCAGTGGGACTAGCAGGCTCAATGAGCAGTTCTTC. Its protein is CASSGTSRLNEQFF.

This clone was observed a handful of times. The gene calls are TRBV4-2 and TRBJ2-7; TRBD2 might be the D (5 bases). The germline CDR1 and CDR2 sequences are LGHNA and YNFKEQ. The CDR3 has 13 amino acids. The V end was cut by 5 bases, the J end by 0 bases, with 8 bases between. CDR3 nucleotides: TGTGCCAGCAGCAACCGGGACTCCTACGAGCAGTACTTC. Translation: CASSNRDSYEQYF.

The genes are TRBV7-2 and TRBJ1-2, with TRBD1 matching over 7 bases. CDR3 size: 15 residues. Trimming at V came to 0 bases and at J to 4 bases, leaving 5 bases not matched to a gene. The germline V gene encodes CDR1 SGHTA and CDR2 FQGNSA. This CDR3 reads CASSLAGQKGYGYTF. The CDR3 nucleotides are TGTGCCAGCAGCTTAGCGGGACAGAAGGGCTATGGCTACACCTTC.

This clone came up once. This rearrangement joins TRBV5-1 to TRBJ1-3; 7 positions match TRBD1. Looked up from germline, CDR1 is SGHRS and CDR2 is YFSETQ. The CDR3 runs 15 residues. The V segment lost 5 bases and the J segment 0 bases; nucleotides outside the gene matches: 5. CDR3 residues: CASRPTGNSGNTIYF. CDR3 coding DNA: TGCGCCAGCAGGCCGACAGGGAACTCTGGAAACACCATATATTTT.

This chain links TRBV9 with TRBJ1-4, with D perhaps matching TRBD1 (6 bases). Deletions cut 0 bases from V and 8 bases from J, with 14 bases between. The germline V gene encodes CDR1 SGDLS and CDR2 YYNGEE. The CDR3 runs to 15 residues. The DNA for the CDR3 is TGTGCCAGCAGCGTAGATAGGGGGTTTGGAGAAAAACTGTTTTTT. Its protein product is CASSVDRGFGEKLFF. Full variable domain (rest looked up from reference TRBV9 and TRBJ1-4): DSGVTQTPKHLITATGQRVTLRCSPRSGDLSVYWYQQSLDQGLQFLIQYYNGEERAKGNILERFSAQQFPDLHSELNLSSLELGDSALYFCASSVDRGFGEKLFFGSGTQLSVL.

The rearrangement links TRBV19 to TRBJ2-5, with D possibly TRBD2 on 6 matching bases. The end of the DNA aligns better with TRBJ2-7, so the J call may be wrong. Germline loops: CDR1 LNHDA, CDR2 SQIVND (reference sequence). The length of the CDR3 is 20 residues. The CDR3 region has the DNA TGTGCCAGTAGTTTAAGAGGAGGGCAGGGAATAACCAGTAATACCTACGAGCAGTACTTC. Translation: CASSLRGGQGITSNTYEQYF.

The V and J genes are TRBV4-1 and TRBJ2-2; 7 bases fit TRBD2. CDR1 is MGHRA and CDR2 is YSYEKL in the germline V gene. V lost 1 base, J lost 5 bases, and 7 bases stayed unmatched. The CDR3 is made up of 16 amino acids. DNA of the CDR3: TGCGCCAGCAGCCAAGTGGTCAGCGGGGTTACCGGGGAGCTGTTTTTT. Translating gives CASSQVVSGVTGELFF.

The chain has TRBV19 and TRBJ1-4, with a tentative D call TRBD1 (6 bases). V was cut by 3 bases and J by 2 bases, with 13 bases left in between. The CDR3 covers 16 residues. Per the germline V gene, CDR1 is LNHDA and CDR2 is SQIVND (reference sequence). The CDR3 DNA sequence: TGTGCCAGTAGTATCCGCAGGGGAAGGACTAATGAAAAACTGTTTTTT. This gives the protein CASSIRRGRTNEKLFF.

DNA of the CDR3: TGTGCCAGCAGCTCGCAGGGGAGATTCGAGACCCAGTACTTC. It codes for CASSSQGRFETQYF. J is TRBJ2-5 and V is TRBV7-3; weak D call: TRBD1 (6 bases). CDR1 and CDR2 from the germline V gene are SGHTA and FQGTGA. The CDR3 spans 14 residues. Trimming took 4 bases from V and 5 from J, leaving 14 bases between them.

The chain has TRBV7-6 and TRBJ2-3, with 8 positions matching TRBD2. CDR1 and CDR2 (germline): SGHVS, FNYEAQ. After removal of 5 bases from V and 5 bases from J, the junction contained 15 bases not matched to a gene. CDR3 size: 17 residues. CDR3 nucleotide sequence: TGTGCCAGCAGCCCCCGAATGAGCGGGAGCCCCCAAGATACGCAGTATTTT. It codes for CASSPRMSGSPQDTQYF.

J is TRBJ2-3 and V is TRBV7-3; 12 bases align to TRBD2. V was clipped by 5 bases and J by 4 bases; unmatched bases: 7. Germline CDR1 is SGHTA and CDR2 is FQGTGA. This CDR3 is 16 amino acids long. In DNA, the CDR3 is TGTGCCAGCAGCCTGCGACTAGCGGGAGTGGCAGATACGCAGTATTTT. Protein sequence: CASSLRLAGVADTQYF.

This clone was counted a single time. The gene calls are TRBV9 and TRBJ1-2, with 7 positions matching TRBD1. This CDR3 is built from 15 residues. The germline CDR1 and CDR2 sequences are SGDLS and YYNGEE. V gave up 4 bases and J gave up 5 bases; unmatched junction bases: 11. The CDR3 sequence: CASSPSRQGSYGYTF. CDR3 nucleotides: TGTGCCAGCAGCCCCTCACGACAGGGATCATATGGCTACACCTTC.

V is TRBV10-3 and J is TRBJ2-7; 7 bases are shared with TRBD1. Unmatched junction bases numbered 9, after V lost 6 bases and J lost 1 base. The CDR3 consists of 15 residues. CDR1 and CDR2 (germline): ENHRY, SYGVKD. CDR3 loop: CAIRNFDRDSYEQYF. The CDR3 DNA sequence: TGTGCCATCAGGAACTTTGACAGGGATTCCTACGAGCAGTACTTC.

About this clone itself: The junction departs from the called germline gene at one end, perhaps through a read error. The sample holds other DNA sequences that translate to the same CDR3. CDR3 DNA sequence: TGTGCCAGCAGCTTATCGGGGGGCTATAATTCCCCCCTCCACTTT. Its protein is CASSLSGGYNSPLHF. The chain recombines TRBV7-6 with TRBJ1-6; tentative D call: TRBD1 (6 bases). The CDR3 contains 15 residues. CDR1 and CDR2 (germline): SGHVS, FNYEAQ.

J is TRBJ1-2 and V is TRBV10-3; the D gene is possibly TRBD1 (5 bases). Per the germline V gene, CDR1 is ENHRY and CDR2 is SYGVKD. V lost 5 bases to trimming and J lost 3 bases, with 13 bases between them. This CDR3 is built from 14 residues. DNA of the CDR3: TGTGCCATCAGTTTCCAGGGAGGTTACTATGGCTACACCTTC. This encodes CAISFQGGYYGYTF.

This chain links TRBV6-6 with TRBJ2-7; TRBD1 agrees at 7 bases. Germline-derived CDR1 and CDR2 are MNHNY and SVGAGI (reference sequence). The CDR3 runs 13 residues. V lost 6 bases and J lost 6; bases outside the gene matches: 8. As DNA, the CDR3 is TGTGCCAGCAGAAGCGACAGGGTTGGCGAGCAGTACTTC. This codes for CASRSDRVGEQYF.

This clone was picked up one time. This sequence joins TRBV30 and TRBJ1-1; D is perhaps TRBD1 (6 bases). This CDR3 spans 14 amino acids. Germline CDR1 GTSNPN, CDR2 SVGIG (reference sequence). Between the trimmed V and J ends, which lost 4 bases and 2 bases, there was a span of 14 bases. The chain's CDR3 is CAWTKQGANTEAFF. In DNA, the CDR3 is TGTGCCTGGACAAAACAGGGAGCAAACACTGAAGCTTTCTTT.

The chain uses TRBV2 and TRBJ1-1; D unresolved. This CDR3 contains 13 residues. V lost 6 bases to trimming and J lost 1 base, with 9 bases between them. Germline CDR1 SNHLY, CDR2 FYNNEI. The DNA for the CDR3 is TGTGCCAGCAGGGCGGAAAAGAACACTGAAGCTTTCTTT. Its translation is CASRAEKNTEAFF.

The V call is TRBV18, the J call TRBJ2-7, with D tentatively TRBD1 (6 bases). V lost 1 base and J 5 bases, leaving 21 bases between the germline ends. In germline, CDR1 is KGHSH, CDR2 LQKENI. This CDR3 contains 17 residues. This chain's CDR3 is CASSPRVMDGSGDEQYF. DNA for the CDR3: TGTGCCAGCTCACCACGGGTTATGGATGGGTCAGGGGACGAGCAGTACTTC.

This clone was seen only a few times. The chain couples TRBV19 to TRBJ1-4; TRBD1 is a possible D gene (6 bases). This CDR3 comprises 14 residues. V dropped 3 bases and J dropped 4 bases, with 9 bases sitting between them. CDR1 LNHDA and CDR2 SQIVND come from the germline V gene (reference sequence). In DNA, the CDR3 is TGTGCCAGTAGTATTTGGGGACATAATGAAAAACTGTTTTTT. It translates to CASSIWGHNEKLFF.

The chain recombines TRBV30 with TRBJ1-2; possibly TRBD1 for D (6 bases). The CDR3 is 14 residues long. Germline CDR1 and CDR2: GTSNPN and SVGIG (reference sequence). V was trimmed by 3 bases and J by 7 bases, leaving 18 bases between them. As DNA, the CDR3 is TGTGCCTGGAGCATTCCTCCAACAGGGTTTGGCTACACCTTC. Protein: CAWSIPPTGFGYTF.

The V call is TRBV19, the J call TRBJ1-1, with a possible D match to TRBD1 (6 bases). Germline assignment: CDR1 LNHDA and CDR2 SQIVND (reference sequence). The CDR3 contains 14 residues. V lost 4 bases and J 9 bases, leaving 18 bases between the germline ends. CDR3 region: CASSTPGEKVKAFF. The CDR3 nucleotides are TGTGCCAGTAGTACCCCAGGGGAAAAAGTAAAAGCTTTCTTT.

The chain links TRBV6-1 to TRBJ2-7; D possibly corresponds to TRBD1 (6 bases). V was trimmed by 5 bases and J by 4 bases, leaving 9 bases between them. Per germline, CDR1 MNHNS and CDR2 SASEGT. The CDR3 is made up of 12 amino acids. The CDR3 here is CASSLQGYEQYF. The CDR3 nucleotides are TGTGCCAGCAGTTTACAGGGTTACGAGCAGTACTTC.

The CDR3 DNA sequence: TGTGCCAGCAGTGGATCCGGGACAGTCTCCTACGAGCAGTACTTC. Translated, it gives CASSGSGTVSYEQYF. This rearrangement joins TRBV6-1 to TRBJ2-7, with TRBD1 matching over 7 bases. V gave up 4 bases and J gave up 0 bases; unmatched junction bases: 6. CDR1 MNHNS and CDR2 SASEGT come from the germline V gene. This CDR3 region has 15 residues.

For the CDR3, the DNA is TGTGCCAGCAGCTTGGGCACCGCGCTGGATACGCAGTATTTT. As protein: CASSLGTALDTQYF. The chain recombines TRBV5-4 with TRBJ2-3; no reliable D call. Germline V gives CDR1 SGHNT, CDR2 YYREEE (reference sequence). Trimming removed 0 bases from V and 6 bases from J, with 11 bases in between. The CDR3 spans 14 residues.

This chain links TRBV6-6 with TRBJ1-4; D unresolved. The germline gives CDR1 MNHNY, CDR2 SVGAGI (reference sequence). V was trimmed by 6 bases and J by 0 bases, leaving 8 bases between them. CDR3 size: 14 residues. Here the CDR3 reads CASRTGTTNEKLFF. The CDR3 DNA reads as TGTGCCAGCAGAACCGGGACAACTAATGAAAAACTGTTTTTT.

The DNA of the CDR3 is TGCAGGGCGGGCCAGAACACTGAAGCTTTCTTT. This translates into CRAGQNTEAFF. The chain links TRBV20-1 to TRBJ1-1, with D uncertain. Germline-derived CDR1 and CDR2 are DFQATT and SNEGSKA (reference sequence). The CDR3 covers 11 residues.

The chain joins TRBV2 to TRBJ1-2; tentative D call: TRBD1 (5 bases). The germline gives CDR1 SNHLY, CDR2 FYNNEI. V was cut by 2 bases and J by 8 bases, with 9 bases left in between. The CDR3 covers 12 residues. The CDR3 nucleotides read TGTGCCAGCAGTGAAACGGGGGACGGCTACACCTTC. Translated, it gives CASSETGDGYTF. The full variable domain, completed using reference TRBV2 and TRBJ1-2, is EPEVTQTPSHQVTQMGQEVILRCVPISNHLYFYWYRQILGQKVEFLVSFYNNEISEKSEIFDDQFSVERPDGSNFTLKIRSTKLEDSAMYFCASSETGDGYTFGSGTRLTVV.

V is TRBV5-5 and J is TRBJ2-2; D perhaps matches TRBD1 (6 bases). The germline V and J ends were trimmed by 5 bases and 1 base, with 12 bases remaining between them. Germline CDR1 SGHKS, CDR2 YYEKEE (reference sequence). The CDR3 has 15 amino acids. The chain's CDR3 is CASRSSRGNTGELFF. CDR3 sequence (DNA): TGTGCCAGCAGATCATCCAGGGGGAACACCGGGGAGCTGTTTTTT.